The 21 T cell receptor beta chains listed next were all sequenced from one sample in a study of Ad26.COV2.S vaccination and SARS-CoV-2 variants. This sample's treatment: over 15 received Ad26.COV2.S at low or high dose, single or two shots; 5 received placebo; per-sample allocation not given. Following the first vaccine or placebo injection, samples were taken on day 63. The data were produced by immunoSEQ multiplex PCR, yet TCRdb's version contains in-frame clones alone and is incomplete. The sample carries fewer than 400,000 clones, more than 70% recorded once. Specimen: peripheral blood, collected in a trial of Ad26.COV2.S vaccine versus placebo. The receptors derive from a person between 18 and 59 years old who received the Ad26.COV2.S COVID-19 vaccine or a placebo.

The chain has TRBV7-2 and TRBJ1-1; 9 bases agree with TRBD1. CDR3 length equals 16 residues. V was pared by 5 bases and J by 5 bases, with 12 bases of the junction left unmatched. Germline-derived CDR1 and CDR2 are SGHTA and FQGNSA. The CDR3 nucleotides are TGTGCCAGCAGCCCACAGGGGGCAGTAGGGCGAACTGAAGCTTTCTTT. Translation gives CASSPQGAVGRTEAFF.

V usage is TRBV5-4 and J usage is TRBJ2-5; TRBD2 matches at 9 bases. The ends lost 5 bases at V and 3 bases at J; junction bases unmatched: 11. Per the germline V gene, CDR1 is SGHNT and CDR2 is YYREEE (reference sequence). The CDR3 covers 16 residues. For the CDR3, the DNA is TGTGCCAGCAGTAATCGGAATAGCGGGGGTAAAGAGACCCAGTACTTC. Protein sequence: CASSNRNSGGKETQYF.

This clone appeared once. The chain recombines TRBV5-1 with TRBJ2-1, with D possibly TRBD1 on 6 matching bases. Trimming pared 4 bases from V and 4 bases from J, leaving 12 bases between. CDR3 length equals 14 residues. Germline-derived CDR1 and CDR2 are SGHRS and YFSETQ. CDR3 bases: TGCGCCAGCAGCCGACGGACAGAATACAATGAGCAGTTCTTC. This encodes CASSRRTEYNEQFF. Based on the CDR3 plus reference TRBV5-1 and TRBJ2-1, the full variable domain is KAGVTQTPRYLIKTRGQQVTLSCSPISGHRSVSWYQQTPGQGLQFLFEYFSETQRNKGNFPGRFSGRQFSNSRSEMNVSTLELGDSALYLCASSRRTEYNEQFFGPGTRLTVL.

The chain has TRBV7-8 and TRBJ2-7; TRBD2 agrees at 7 bases. The CDR3 runs 13 residues. Trimming cost V 5 bases and J 5 bases; bases outside gene matches: 6. Germline lookup yields CDR1 SGHVS and CDR2 FQNEAQ. The CDR3 bases are TGTGCCAGCAGCCGAGGGCGGGGGAACGAGCAGTACTTC. Residues: CASSRGRGNEQYF.

The V call is TRBV19, the J call TRBJ1-2, with D possibly TRBD1 on 6 matching bases. Germline V gives CDR1 LNHDA, CDR2 SQIVND (reference sequence). The CDR3 totals 14 residues. V shed 4 bases and J shed 3 bases, with 12 bases lying between them. The CDR3 is CASSTRTAYYGYTF. The CDR3, as DNA: TGTGCCAGTAGTACCCGGACAGCTTACTATGGCTACACCTTC.

The genes are TRBV19 and TRBJ2-2; D gene uncertain. Trimming cost V 5 bases and J 6 bases, with 7 bases left between them. The CDR3 extends over 12 amino acids. Per the germline V gene, CDR1 is LNHDA and CDR2 is SQIVND (reference sequence). CDR3 amino acids: CASSPRPGELFF. The CDR3 DNA reads as TGTGCCAGTAGTCCGCGTCCCGGGGAGCTGTTTTTT.

This sequence joins TRBV10-3 and TRBJ1-2; 8 positions agree with TRBD1. J lost 1 base, V lost 2 bases, and 6 bases had no gene match. The CDR3 contains 16 residues. CDR1 ENHRY and CDR2 SYGVKD come from the germline V gene. The CDR3 loop is CAISEGGQGINYGYTF. The CDR3 nucleotides are TGTGCCATCAGTGAGGGAGGACAGGGCATTAACTATGGCTACACCTTC.

This clone was recorded only once. This chain joins TRBV18 and TRBJ2-5, with unresolved D. The CDR3 totals 14 residues. V lost 3 bases and J lost 6, with 14 bases in between. Germline CDR1 reads KGHSH; CDR2 reads LQKENI. The CDR3 region has the DNA TGTGCCAGCTCACCGTCCGGAATGGGCAAGACCCAGTACTTC. This codes for CASSPSGMGKTQYF.

This sequence joins TRBV11-2 and TRBJ1-3; D ambiguous. CDR3 length: 17 amino acids. CDR1 is SGHAT, CDR2 FQNNGV, per germline. Between the trimmed V and J ends, which lost 4 bases and 0 bases, there was a span of 16 bases. CDR3 bases: TGTGCCAGCAGCTCCCCGGGAGGGAAAAACTCTGGAAACACCATATATTTT. Translating gives CASSSPGGKNSGNTIYF.

This CDR3 reads CASSQDIFSYGYTF. The CDR3 bases are TGTGCCAGCAGCCAAGATATCTTCAGCTATGGCTACACCTTC. The chain has TRBV3-1 (or the pseudogene TRBV3-2) and TRBJ1-2; D gene ambiguous. Germline CDR1 and CDR2: LGHDT and YNNKEL (reference sequence). The CDR3 has 14 residues. Trimming removed 0 bases from V and 4 bases from J, with 9 bases in between.

The chain joins TRBV5-1 to TRBJ2-2; possibly TRBD1 for D (5 bases). CDR3 length: 16 amino acids. The V and J ends lost 4 bases and 4 bases respectively, with 17 bases between them. Germline V lookup: CDR1 SGHRS, CDR2 YFSETQ. DNA for the CDR3: TGCGCCAGCAGCCTACGTGAGGCCAGGGCCACCGGGGAGCTGTTTTTT. This encodes CASSLREARATGELFF.

J is TRBJ1-4 and V is TRBV5-1; D unresolved. V was cut by 2 bases and J by 16 bases, with 6 bases left in between. Germline loops: CDR1 SGHRS, CDR2 YFSETQ. The CDR3 is 9 residues long. CDR3 DNA: TGCGCCAGCAGCTTCGTCCCGTTTTTT. Its translation is CASSFVPFF.

The chain carries TRBV18 and TRBJ1-2; 7 nucleotides align to TRBD1. The CDR3 contains 13 residues. The germline CDR1 and CDR2 sequences are KGHSH and LQKENI. V was clipped by 6 bases and J by 8 bases; unmatched bases: 9. Here the CDR3 DNA reads TGTGCCAGCTCCGGGGACAGCTTCGCCGGCTACACCTTC. Translating gives CASSGDSFAGYTF.

This sequence joins TRBV6-5 and TRBJ1-1; no definite D call. Germline V gene sequence: CDR1 MNHEY, CDR2 SVGAGI. The CDR3 runs 12 residues. The V end was cut by 2 bases, the J end by 1 base, with 2 bases between. CDR3 sequence: CASSYKNTEAFF. The CDR3, as DNA: TGTGCCAGCAGTTACAAGAACACTGAAGCTTTCTTT.

This clone was counted a single time. The chain uses TRBV10-3 and TRBJ2-2, with a possible D match to TRBD2 (6 bases). This CDR3 is built from 16 residues. V was cut by 0 bases and J by 4 bases, with 12 bases left in between. The germline V gene encodes CDR1 ENHRY and CDR2 SYGVKD. Written as DNA, the CDR3 is TGTGCCATCAGTGAGTCGCGGGAAGTGGGCACCGGGGAGCTGTTTTTT. It specifies CAISESREVGTGELFF.

The genes are TRBV6-2 or TRBV6-3 and TRBJ1-1; the D gene is possibly TRBD1 (5 bases). The CDR3 has 16 residues. Trimming pared 2 bases from V and 1 base from J, leaving 14 bases between. Germline V CDR1 and CDR2: MNHEY, SVGEGT. CDR3 DNA sequence: TGTGCCAGCAGTTACCAAGGAGGGACGGCGAACACTGAAGCTTTCTTT. Translated, it gives CASSYQGGTANTEAFF.

In the case of this clone: This sample also contains other DNA sequences that code for the same CDR3. The chain employs TRBV18 and TRBJ2-1; D not resolved. The V gene lost 2 bases and the J gene lost 0 bases, with 5 bases spanning the gap. Germline CDR1 reads KGHSH; CDR2 reads LQKENI. CDR3 length: 14 residues. The CDR3 nucleotides are TGTGCCAGCTCACCAGGGAACTCCTACAATGAGCAGTTCTTC. Translated, it gives CASSPGNSYNEQFF. Drawing the rest from reference TRBV18 and TRBJ2-1, the complete variable domain is NAGVMQNPRHLVRRRGQEARLRCSPMKGHSHVYWYRQLPEEGLKFMVYLQKENIIDESGMPKERFSAEFPKEGPSILRIQQVVRGDSAAYFCASSPGNSYNEQFFGPGTRLTVL.

The chain combines TRBV30 with TRBJ1-5; TRBD1 might be the D (6 bases). This CDR3 contains 16 residues. The germline V and J ends were trimmed by 0 bases and 4 bases, with 16 bases remaining between them. Germline lookup yields CDR1 GTSNPN and CDR2 SVGIG (reference sequence). The CDR3 DNA reads TGTGCCTGGAGTGTAGGTCCAGGACAGTCAAATCAGCCCCAGCATTTT. It is translated as CAWSVGPGQSNQPQHF.

This clone was observed a few times. The chain carries TRBV5-1 and TRBJ2-7; 7 bases are shared with TRBD1. V gave up 6 bases and J gave up 2 bases; unmatched junction bases: 14. The CDR3 runs to 16 residues. Germline CDR1 SGHRS, CDR2 YFSETQ. CDR3 protein: CASTLTDLTGTYEQYF. The CDR3 coding sequence is TGCGCCAGCACCTTAACCGATTTGACAGGGACCTACGAGCAGTACTTC.

V gene TRBV7-2 combines with J gene TRBJ2-3, with 10 bases identical to TRBD2. This CDR3 spans 15 amino acids. Germline trimming cut 7 bases from V and 0 bases from J; bases unmatched to any gene: 4. CDR1 is SGHTA and CDR2 is FQGNSA in the germline V gene. This CDR3 reads CASNLAGVSTDTQYF. CDR3 DNA sequence: TGTGCCAGCAATCTAGCGGGAGTGAGCACAGATACGCAGTATTTT.

This clone was recorded only once. The CDR3 nucleotides are TGTGCCAGCAGTTCCCGAGGTCCATACGAGCAGTACTTC. This translates into CASSSRGPYEQYF. The J gene is TRBJ2-7, the V gene TRBV6-5, with no clear D. The germline V gene encodes CDR1 MNHEY and CDR2 SVGAGI. The CDR3 spans 13 residues. V shed 4 bases and J shed 4 bases, with 11 bases lying between them.